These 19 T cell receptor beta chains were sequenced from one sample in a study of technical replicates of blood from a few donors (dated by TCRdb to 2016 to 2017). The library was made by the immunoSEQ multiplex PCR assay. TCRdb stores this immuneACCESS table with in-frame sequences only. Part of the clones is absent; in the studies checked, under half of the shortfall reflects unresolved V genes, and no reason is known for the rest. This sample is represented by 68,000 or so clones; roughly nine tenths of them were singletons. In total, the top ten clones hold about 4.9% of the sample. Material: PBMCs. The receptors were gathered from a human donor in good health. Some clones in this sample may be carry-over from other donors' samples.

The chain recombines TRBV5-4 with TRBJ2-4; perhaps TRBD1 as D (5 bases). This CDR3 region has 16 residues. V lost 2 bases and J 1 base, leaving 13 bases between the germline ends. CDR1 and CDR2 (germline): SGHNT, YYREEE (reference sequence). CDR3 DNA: TGTGCCAGCAGCTTCACAGGTAGCAGGGCCAAAAACATTCAGTACTTC. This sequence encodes CASSFTGSRAKNIQYF.

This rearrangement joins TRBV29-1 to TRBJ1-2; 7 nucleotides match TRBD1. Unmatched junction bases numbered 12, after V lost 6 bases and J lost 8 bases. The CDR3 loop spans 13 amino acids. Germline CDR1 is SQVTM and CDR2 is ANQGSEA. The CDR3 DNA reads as TGCAGCGTGGTGAGACAGGGTAGTGAGGGCTACACCTTC. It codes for CSVVRQGSEGYTF.

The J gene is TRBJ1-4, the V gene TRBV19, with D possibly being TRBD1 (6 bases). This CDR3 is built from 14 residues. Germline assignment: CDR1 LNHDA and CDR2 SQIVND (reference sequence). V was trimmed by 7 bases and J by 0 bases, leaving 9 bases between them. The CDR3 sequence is CASMDRSTNEKLFF. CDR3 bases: TGTGCCAGTATGGACAGATCAACTAATGAAAAACTGTTTTTT.

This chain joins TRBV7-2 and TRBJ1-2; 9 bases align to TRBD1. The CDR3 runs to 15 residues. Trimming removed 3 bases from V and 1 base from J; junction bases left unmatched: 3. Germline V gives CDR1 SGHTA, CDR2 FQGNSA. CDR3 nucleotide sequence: TGTGCCAGCAGCTTTCCGGGACAGGGTAACTATGGCTACACCTTC. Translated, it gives CASSFPGQGNYGYTF.

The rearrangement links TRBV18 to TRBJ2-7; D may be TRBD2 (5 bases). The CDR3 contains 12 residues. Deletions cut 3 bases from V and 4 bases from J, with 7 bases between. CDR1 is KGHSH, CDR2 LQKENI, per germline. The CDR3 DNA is TGTGCCAGCTCACCCGGAGGTTACGAGCAGTACTTC. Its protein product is CASSPGGYEQYF.

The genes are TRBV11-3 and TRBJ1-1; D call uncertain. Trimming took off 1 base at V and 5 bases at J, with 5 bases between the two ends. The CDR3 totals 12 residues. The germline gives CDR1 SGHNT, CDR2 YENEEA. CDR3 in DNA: TGTGCCAGCAGCTTAGGAACTACTGAAGCTTTCTTT. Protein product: CASSLGTTEAFF.

The CDR3 nucleotides read TGTGCCAGCACTAGCGGGAATTACAATGAGCAGTTCTTC. Residues: CASTSGNYNEQFF. The chain links TRBV6-1 to TRBJ2-1; TRBD2 matches at 9 bases. The germline gives CDR1 MNHNS, CDR2 SASEGT. The CDR3 runs to 13 residues. The V segment lost 7 bases and the J segment 4 bases; nucleotides outside the gene matches: 2.

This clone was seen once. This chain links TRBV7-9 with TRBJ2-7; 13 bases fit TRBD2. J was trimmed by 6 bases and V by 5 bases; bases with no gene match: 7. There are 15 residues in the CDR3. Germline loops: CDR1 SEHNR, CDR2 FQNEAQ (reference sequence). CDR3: CASSRTSGSLSEQYF. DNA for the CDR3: TGTGCCAGCAGCCGGACTAGCGGGAGTCTTTCCGAGCAGTACTTC.

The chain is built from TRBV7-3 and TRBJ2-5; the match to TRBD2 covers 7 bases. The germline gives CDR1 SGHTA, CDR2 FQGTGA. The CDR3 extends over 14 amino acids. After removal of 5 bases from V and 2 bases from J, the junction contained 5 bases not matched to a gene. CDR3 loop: CASSRRGEQETQYF. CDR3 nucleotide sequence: TGTGCCAGCAGCCGACGGGGGGAACAAGAGACCCAGTACTTC.

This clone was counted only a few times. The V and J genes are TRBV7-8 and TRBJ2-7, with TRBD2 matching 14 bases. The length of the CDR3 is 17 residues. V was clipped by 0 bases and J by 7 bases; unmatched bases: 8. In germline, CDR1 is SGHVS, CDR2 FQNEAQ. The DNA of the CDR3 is TGTGCCAGCAGCTTAGCATACCGACTAGCGGGGGGGCAAGAGCAGTACTTC. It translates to CASSLAYRLAGGQEQYF.

CDR3 sequence reads: CASRVEVQGFEAFF. The CDR3 DNA reads as TGTGCCAGCAGGGTCGAGGTACAGGGGTTTGAAGCTTTCTTT. The rearrangement joins TRBV6-1 to TRBJ1-1; 7 nucleotides align to TRBD1. In germline, CDR1 is MNHNS, CDR2 SASEGT. The CDR3 is 14 residues long. V lost 6 bases, J lost 7 bases, and 11 bases stayed unmatched.

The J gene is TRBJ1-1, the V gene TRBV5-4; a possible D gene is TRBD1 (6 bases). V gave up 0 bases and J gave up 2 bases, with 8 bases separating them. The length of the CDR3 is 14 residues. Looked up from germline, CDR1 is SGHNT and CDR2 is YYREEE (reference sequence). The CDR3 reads CASSLAGANTEAFF. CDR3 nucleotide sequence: TGTGCCAGCAGCTTGGCAGGGGCAAACACTGAAGCTTTCTTT.

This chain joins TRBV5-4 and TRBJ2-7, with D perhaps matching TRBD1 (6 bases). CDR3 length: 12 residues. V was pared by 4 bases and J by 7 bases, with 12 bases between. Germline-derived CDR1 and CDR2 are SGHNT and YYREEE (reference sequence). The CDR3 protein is CASSGTRGEQYF. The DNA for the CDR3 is TGTGCCAGCAGCGGGACGAGGGGGGAGCAGTACTTC.

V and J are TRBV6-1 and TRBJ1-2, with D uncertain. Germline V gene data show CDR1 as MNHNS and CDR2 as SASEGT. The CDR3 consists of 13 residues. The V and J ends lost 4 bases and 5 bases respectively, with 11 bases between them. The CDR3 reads CASSVAEWYGYTF. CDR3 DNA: TGTGCCAGCAGTGTAGCCGAGTGGTATGGCTACACCTTC.

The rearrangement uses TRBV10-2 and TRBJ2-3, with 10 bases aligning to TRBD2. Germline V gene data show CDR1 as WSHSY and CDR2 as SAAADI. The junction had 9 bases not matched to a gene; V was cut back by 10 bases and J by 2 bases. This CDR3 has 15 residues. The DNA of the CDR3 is TGCGCCACCGCACCAGGGACTAGCGACACAGATACGCAGTATTTT. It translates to CATAPGTSDTDTQYF.

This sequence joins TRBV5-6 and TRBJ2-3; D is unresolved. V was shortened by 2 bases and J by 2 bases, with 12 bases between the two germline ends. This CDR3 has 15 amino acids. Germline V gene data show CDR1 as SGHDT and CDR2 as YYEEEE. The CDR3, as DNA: TGTGCCAGCAGCTTTCGGAGCAGACTCACAGATACGCAGTATTTT. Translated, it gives CASSFRSRLTDTQYF.

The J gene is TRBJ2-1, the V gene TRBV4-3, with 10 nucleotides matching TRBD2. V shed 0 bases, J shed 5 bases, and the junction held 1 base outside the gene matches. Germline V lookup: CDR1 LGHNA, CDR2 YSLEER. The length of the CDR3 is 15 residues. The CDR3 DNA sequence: TGCGCCAGCAGCCAAGAGGGGACTAGCGACAATGAGCAGTTCTTC. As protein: CASSQEGTSDNEQFF.

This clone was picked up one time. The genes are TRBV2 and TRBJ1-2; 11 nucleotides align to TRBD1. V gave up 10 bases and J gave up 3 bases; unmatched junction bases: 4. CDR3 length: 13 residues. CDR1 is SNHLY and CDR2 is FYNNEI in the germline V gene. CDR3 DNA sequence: TGTGCCACCCGGGACAGGGGGGACTATGGCTACACCTTC. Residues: CATRDRGDYGYTF.

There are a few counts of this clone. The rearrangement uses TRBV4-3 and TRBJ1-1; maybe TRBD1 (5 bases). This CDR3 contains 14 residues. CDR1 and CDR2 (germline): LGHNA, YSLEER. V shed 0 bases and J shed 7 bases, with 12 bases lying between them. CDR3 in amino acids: CASSQDPRTNEAFF. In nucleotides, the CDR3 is TGCGCCAGCAGCCAAGATCCCCGGACAAATGAAGCTTTCTTT.